Each of the 3 T cell receptor beta chains below was sequenced from the same sample in a study of cytomegalovirus exposure and HLA in healthy donors. Vbeta (60) and Jbeta (13) primers were used in the PCR. Assay used: immunoSEQ multiplex PCR; TCRdb lists only in-frame clones, some missing. The table has fewer than 150,000 clones, about four fifths seen once; the top ten hold more than 4.5%. Material: PBMCs. Every receptor here comes from a man younger than 45 in good health.

The chain uses TRBV7-2 and TRBJ2-7, with 13 bases aligning to TRBD2. CDR1 is SGHTA and CDR2 is FQGNSA in the germline V gene. V shed 2 bases, J shed 3 bases, and the junction held 1 base outside the gene matches. This CDR3 comprises 15 residues. As DNA, the CDR3 is TGTGCCAGCAGCTTACGGACTAGCGGGAGCTACGAGCAGTACTTC. This codes for CASSLRTSGSYEQYF.

Points on this clone: A junction boundary mismatches the germline segment, possibly from a read error. The V gene is TRBV7-9, the J gene TRBJ1-2, with D perhaps TRBD1 (5 bases). The CDR3 runs to 11 residues. Germline V CDR1 and CDR2: SEHNR, FQNEAQ (reference sequence). The CDR3 DNA reads TGTTCCAGCAGAGAAACAGGTGGCTACACCTTC. Translating gives CSSRETGGYTF.

V is TRBV6-6 and J is TRBJ1-3; 9 bases match TRBD1. V lost 6 bases and J lost 3; bases outside the gene matches: 9. Germline CDR1 is MNHNY and CDR2 is SVGAGI (reference sequence). This CDR3 contains 16 residues. In DNA, the CDR3 is TGTGCCAGCAGCTCCGGGACAGGGTTGTATGGAAACACCATATATTTT. It encodes CASSSGTGLYGNTIYF.